This is a list of T cell receptor beta chains from one sample in a study of glioma-infiltrating T cells. TCRdb ran MiXCR on the multiplex PCR reads and lists one entry per CDR3 protein. The sample contains around 100,000 distinct CDR3 sequences, about 30% of which appear only once. Specimen: glioma tissue, nonneoplastic brain tissue, or PBMCs (not recorded which). The receptors originated from a human donor with low-grade glioma or glioblastoma, undergoing nonglioma brain surgery, or in good health (not recorded which). The CDR3 runs from the conserved cysteine through the conserved F or W.

TRBV3-1	TRBJ1-2	CASSQEGRGYTF
TRBV6-2/TRBV6-3	TRBJ2-1	CASRHAHGNEQFF
TRBV5-4	TRBJ1-2	CASSLAGQGTAGGYTF
TRBV20-1	TRBJ2-7	CSARRDTDYEQYF
TRBV12-3/TRBV12-4	TRBJ1-1	CASSPDTGLAFF
TRBV20-1	TRBJ1-2	CSTPRRGSYTF
TRBV6-6	TRBJ2-3	CASSNPQRADTQYF
TRBV5-4	TRBJ2-5	CASSEDRRGETQYF
TRBV19	TRBJ2-1	CASSLARGPALFF
TRBV28	TRBJ1-5	CASSLVGDHPQHF
TRBV7-2	TRBJ2-1	CASSLTGGHTDTQFF
TRBV20-1	TRBJ2-5	CSARVTSGEETQYF
TRBV20-1	TRBJ1-5	CSATPGGYQPQHF
TRBV6-6	TRBJ2-2	CASSYLQAATGELFF
TRBV11-2	TRBJ2-3	CASSLSSGRDTQYF
TRBV9	TRBJ2-5	CASSVYGAETQYF
TRBV6-2/TRBV6-3	TRBJ2-3	CASSYSRVDTQYF
TRBV7-6	TRBJ2-5	CASTTWGRGRQETQYF
TRBV6-1	TRBJ1-2	CASSEAGFYGYTF
TRBV6-2/TRBV6-3	TRBJ1-1	CASIGRRAGNTEASF
TRBV18	TRBJ2-4	CASSHRQNLAKNIQYF
TRBV7-2	TRBJ2-1	CASSSYGAGNEQFF
TRBV12-3/TRBV12-4	TRBJ1-1	CASSRRVDRNTEAFF
TRBV6-1	TRBJ2-5	CASTLTQPVETQYF
TRBV7-3	TRBJ2-5	CASSPQTRPEAQYF
TRBV4-2	TRBJ1-2	CASNERAILNYGYTF
TRBV15	TRBJ2-2	CATSAARTGELFF
TRBV29-1	TRBJ2-2	CSVVMNTGELFF
TRBV7-9	TRBJ2-7	CASSLPFYEQYF
TRBV3-1	TRBJ2-1	CASSQVRGPYNEQFF
TRBV20-1	TRBJ2-7	CSAPDGGGGWEQYF
TRBV11-1	TRBJ2-5	CASSRTSRRETQYF
TRBV3-1	TRBJ2-1	CASSQGVRRAYNEQFF
TRBV7-2	TRBJ1-6	CASSFRELIRNSPLHF